A selection of T cell receptor beta chains follows, all from one sample in a study of T-cell memory formation after mild COVID-19. TCRdb recomputed calls from the 5' RACE reads with MiXCR, one row per CDR3 protein. The sample has about 360,000 distinct CDR3 sequences; 10% to 15% are singletons. Material: PBMCs or a T cell subset sorted from them (not recorded which). The source of these receptors is a man aged 18 to 30 who had mild COVID-19 (a few samples of this study predate the infection). Cell type and time point are not known. The CDR3 runs from the conserved cysteine through the conserved F or W. A D gene is named only where the DNA matches it firmly. Size is stated for part of the rows, as once, few or many counts, or as a class when the clone is expanded.

-,many,TRBJ2-5,TRBV4-3,TGCGCCAGCAGCCAAGGGGGGAGGCAAGAGACCCAGTACTTC,CASSQGGRQETQYF
-,few,TRBJ1-1,TRBV6-5,TGTGCCAGCAGTTACTCGGCCACAGGGTACGAAGCTTTCTTT,CASSYSATGYEAFF
-,many,TRBJ2-4,TRBV7-9,TGTGCCAGCAGCTTTAGGACGGGGGTGTCGAACATTCAGTACTTC,CASSFRTGVSNIQYF
-,few,TRBJ2-3,TRBV9,TGTGCCAGCAGCGCCCAATCAGGGGGGGACGTCACAGATACGCAGTATTTT,CASSAQSGGDVTDTQYF
TRBD1,many,TRBJ2-1,TRBV7-9,TGTGCCAGCAGCCCACCGGGACAGGGGGGGAATGAGCAGTTCTTC,CASSPPGQGGNEQFF
-,-,TRBJ1-5,TRBV6-2/TRBV6-3,TGTGCCAGCAGTGCCCCCGGGGCGAAGGGTCAGCCCCAGCATTTT,CASSAPGAKGQPQHF
-,few,TRBJ1-1,TRBV25-1,TGTGCCAGCAGTGAAGAAGGGGGTTACACTGAAGCTTTCTTT,CASSEEGGYTEAFF
TRBD2,-,TRBJ2-1,TRBV20-1,TGCAGTGCTAGCGGGGGGGCCGCCAATGAGCAGTTCTTC,CSASGGAANEQFF
-,-,TRBJ2-1,TRBV20-1,TGCAGTGCTCACGGACTCAGCCCTAATGAGCAGTTCTTC,CSAHGLSPNEQFF
TRBD2,few,TRBJ2-2,TRBV29-1,TGCAGCGTTGGGACTAGCGGGAACACCGGGGAGCTGTTTTTT,CSVGTSGNTGELFF
-,-,TRBJ2-5,TRBV21-1,TGTGCCAGCAGCCTTGGGCCTGAAAAGACCCAGTACTTC,CASSLGPEKTQYF
-,-,TRBJ2-7,TRBV4-1,TGCGCCAGCAGCCAAGTTCCGGCAGTAGCTTCCTACGAGCAGTACTTC,CASSQVPAVASYEQYF
-,many,TRBJ1-1,TRBV6-5,TGTGCCAGCAGTCGACAGAGAACTGAAGCTTTCTTT,CASSRQRTEAFF
-,-,TRBJ1-1,TRBV5-1,TGCGCCAGCAGCTTGTTGGATATTACGAACACTGAAGCTTTCTTT,CASSLLDITNTEAFF
-,few,TRBJ1-1,TRBV9,TGTGCCAGCAGCGCGATGGGAACTGAAGCTTTCTTT,CASSAMGTEAFF
-,few,TRBJ2-5,TRBV29-1,TGCAGCGTTGATGCCGGGGTCCAAGAGACCCAGTACTTC,CSVDAGVQETQYF
-,-,TRBJ2-1,TRBV11-2,TGTGCCAGCAGCTTAGTTAAGAAGTACAATGAGCAGTTCTTC,CASSLVKKYNEQFF
TRBD2,-,TRBJ2-2,TRBV20-1,TGCAGTGCGAAGCCGGGACTAAACACCGGGGAGCTGTTTTTT,CSAKPGLNTGELFF
TRBD2,many,TRBJ2-1,TRBV12-3/TRBV12-4,TGTGCCAGCAGCGAACACGGACTAGCGGGGGGTGGTGAGCAGTTCTTC,CASSEHGLAGGGEQFF
-,few,TRBJ2-1,TRBV29-1,TGCAGCGTTGATCAGGGCAATGAGCAGTTCTTC,CSVDQGNEQFF
-,many,TRBJ2-2,TRBV5-1,TGCGCCAGCAGCTTGGCGGGACCCAAATCCGGGGAGCTGTTTTTT,CASSLAGPKSGELFF
TRBD2,-,TRBJ2-3,TRBV4-1,TGCGCCAGCGCGCCAAGGACTAGCTTAAAGGATACGCAGTATTTT,CASAPRTSLKDTQYF
-,-,TRBJ2-3,TRBV5-5,TGTGCCAGCAGCTCCACCGGGACCCGCAGCACAGATACGCAGTATTTT,CASSSTGTRSTDTQYF
TRBD2,many,TRBJ2-5,TRBV5-1,TGCGCCAGCAGCTTAGGACTAGCGGTACAAGAGACCCAGTACTTC,CASSLGLAVQETQYF
-,-,TRBJ2-7,TRBV5-6,TGTGCCAGCAGCCCGGGCCAGCCCTACGAGCAGTACTTC,CASSPGQPYEQYF
TRBD2,-,TRBJ2-5,TRBV5-4,TGTGCCAGCAGCTTGGAAGCGGGGGGTGAGACCCAGTACTTC,CASSLEAGGETQYF
TRBD2,-,TRBJ2-5,TRBV7-6,TGTGCCAGCAGCTTTGGCGGGAGCTTTCAAGAGACCCAGTACTTC,CASSFGGSFQETQYF
TRBD2,few,TRBJ2-2,TRBV7-2,TGTGCCAGCACCCAGCGGGGCTCGAACACCGGGGAGCTGTTTTTT,CASTQRGSNTGELFF
TRBD1,-,TRBJ1-6,TRBV28,TGTGCCAGCAGGAGGGGGCCTCCACCCCTCCACTTT,CASRRGPPPLHF
-,-,TRBJ2-2,TRBV7-6,TGTGCCAGCAGCATAGGACTGTCCGGGGAGCTGTTTTTT,CASSIGLSGELFF
TRBD2,-,TRBJ2-3,TRBV5-1,TGCGCCAGCAGCTTGGTCGGGACTAGCGGCACAGATACGCAGTATTTT,CASSLVGTSGTDTQYF
-,few,TRBJ2-1,TRBV6-1,TGTGCCAGCAGTGTCAGGGACCGACGAGGGGATGAGCAGTTCTTC,CASSVRDRRGDEQFF
-,few,TRBJ2-1,TRBV4-1,TGCGCCAGCAGCCCGTTTCCGGGGGGCAGGGTCCGGTCCTACAATGAGCAGTTCTTC,CASSPFPGGRVRSYNEQFF
-,-,TRBJ1-2,TRBV29-1,TGCAGCGTTGATGGTTTGGCGGATGGCTACACCTTC,CSVDGLADGYTF
-,-,TRBJ1-5,TRBV7-2,TGTGCCAGCAGCTCCACTTACGGTGCGAGCAATCAGCCCCAGCATTTT,CASSSTYGASNQPQHF
-,few,TRBJ2-7,TRBV24-1,TGTGCCACCAGTGACCGGATATCTGGGGACGAGCAGTACTTC,CATSDRISGDEQYF
-,-,TRBJ1-1,TRBV18,TGTGCCAGCTCACCAGAGGCAGGGAACACTGAAGCTTTCTTT,CASSPEAGNTEAFF
-,few,TRBJ1-5,TRBV6-2/TRBV6-3,TGTGCCAGCACAAGGAGGGTTAGCAATCAGCCCCAGCATTTT,CASTRRVSNQPQHF
TRBD1,-,TRBJ1-1,TRBV4-3,TGCGCCAGCAGCCAAGGAGCACAGGGGGTAGACACTGAAGCTTTCTTT,CASSQGAQGVDTEAFF
-,many,TRBJ2-3,TRBV12-3/TRBV12-4,TGTGCCATCTCCAGGGCGGGCGTAACGCAGTATTTT,CAISRAGVTQYF
-,-,TRBJ1-1,TRBV5-1,TGCGCCAGCAGCTCCACCTCTCAGGGAGTGAACACTGAAGCTTTCTTT,CASSSTSQGVNTEAFF